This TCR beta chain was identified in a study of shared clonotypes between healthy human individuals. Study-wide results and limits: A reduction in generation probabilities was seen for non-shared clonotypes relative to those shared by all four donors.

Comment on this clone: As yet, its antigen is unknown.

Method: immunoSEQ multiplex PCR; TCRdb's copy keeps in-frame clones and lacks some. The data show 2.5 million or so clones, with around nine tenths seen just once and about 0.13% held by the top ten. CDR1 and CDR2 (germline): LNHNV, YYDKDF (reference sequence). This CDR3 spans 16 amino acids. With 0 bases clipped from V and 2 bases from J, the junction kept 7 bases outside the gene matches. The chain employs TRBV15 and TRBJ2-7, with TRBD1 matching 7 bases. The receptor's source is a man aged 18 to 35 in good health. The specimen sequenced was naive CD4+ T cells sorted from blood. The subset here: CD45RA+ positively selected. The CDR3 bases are TGTGCCACCAGCAGAGATCTGGACAGGAAGACCTACGAGCAGTACTTC. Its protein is CATSRDLDRKTYEQYF.